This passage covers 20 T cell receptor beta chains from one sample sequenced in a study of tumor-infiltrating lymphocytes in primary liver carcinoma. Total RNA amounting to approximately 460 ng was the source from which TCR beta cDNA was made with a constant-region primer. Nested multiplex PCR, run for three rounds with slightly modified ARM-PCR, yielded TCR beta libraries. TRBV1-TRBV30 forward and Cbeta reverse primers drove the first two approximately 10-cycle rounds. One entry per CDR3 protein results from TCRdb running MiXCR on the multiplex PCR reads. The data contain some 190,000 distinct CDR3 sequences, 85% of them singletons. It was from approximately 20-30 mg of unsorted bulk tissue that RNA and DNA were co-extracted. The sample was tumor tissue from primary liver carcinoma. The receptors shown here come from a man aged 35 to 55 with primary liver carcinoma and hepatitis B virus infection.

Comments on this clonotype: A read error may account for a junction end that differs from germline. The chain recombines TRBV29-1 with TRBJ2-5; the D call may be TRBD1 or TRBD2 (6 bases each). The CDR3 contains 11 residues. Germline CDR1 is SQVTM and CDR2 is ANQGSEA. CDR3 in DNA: TGCGGGGGAAATGTAGGGGGGACCCAATACTTC. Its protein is CGGNVGGTQYF.

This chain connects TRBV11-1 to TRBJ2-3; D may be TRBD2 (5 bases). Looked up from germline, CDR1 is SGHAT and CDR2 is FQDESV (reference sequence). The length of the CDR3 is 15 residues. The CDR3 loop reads CVNSLLRESTDTQYF. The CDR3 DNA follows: TGTGTCAACAGTTTGCTGAGGGAGAGCACAGATACGCAGTATTTT.

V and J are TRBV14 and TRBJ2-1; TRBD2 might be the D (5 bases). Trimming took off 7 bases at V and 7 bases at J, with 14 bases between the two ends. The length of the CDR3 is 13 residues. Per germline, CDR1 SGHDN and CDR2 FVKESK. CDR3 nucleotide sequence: TGTGCCAGCATCCAGGACGGGGTTAATGAGCAGTTCTTC. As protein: CASIQDGVNEQFF.

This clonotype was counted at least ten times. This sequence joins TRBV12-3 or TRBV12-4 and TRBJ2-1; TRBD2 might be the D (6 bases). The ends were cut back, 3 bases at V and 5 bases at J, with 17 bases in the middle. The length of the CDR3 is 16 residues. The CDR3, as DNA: TGTGCCAGCAGTTTCAGTCCAGCGGGCGGCGACAATGAGCAGTTCTTC. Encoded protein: CASSFSPAGGDNEQFF.

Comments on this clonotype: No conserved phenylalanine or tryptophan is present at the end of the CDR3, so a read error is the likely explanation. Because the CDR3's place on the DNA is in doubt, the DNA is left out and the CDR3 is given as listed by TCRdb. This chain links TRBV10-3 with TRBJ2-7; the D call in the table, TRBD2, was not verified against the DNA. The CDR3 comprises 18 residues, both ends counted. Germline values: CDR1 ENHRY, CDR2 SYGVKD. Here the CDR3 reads CAIRAPPGTSLTSGEQYS.

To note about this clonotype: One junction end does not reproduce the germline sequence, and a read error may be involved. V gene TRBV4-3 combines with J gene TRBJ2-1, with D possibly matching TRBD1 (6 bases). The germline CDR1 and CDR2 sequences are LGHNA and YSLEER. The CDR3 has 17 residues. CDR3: CASSQLTGILSYNEQFF. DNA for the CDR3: TGCGCCAGCAGCCAATTGACAGGCATACTCTCCTATAATGAGCAGTTCTTC.

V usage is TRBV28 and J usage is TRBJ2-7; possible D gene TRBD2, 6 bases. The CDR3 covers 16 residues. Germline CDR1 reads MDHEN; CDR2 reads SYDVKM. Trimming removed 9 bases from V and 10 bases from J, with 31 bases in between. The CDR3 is CASNPPGTPRAPEQYF. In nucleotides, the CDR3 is TGTGCCAGTAATCCCCCTGGGACTCCCAGGGCGCCCGAACAGTACTTC.

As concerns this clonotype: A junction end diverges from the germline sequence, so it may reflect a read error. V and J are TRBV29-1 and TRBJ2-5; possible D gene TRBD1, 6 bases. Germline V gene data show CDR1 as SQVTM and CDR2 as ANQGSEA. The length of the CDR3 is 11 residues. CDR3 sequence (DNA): TGCAGCGACAGGGTGGGGAAAACCCACTACTTC. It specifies CSDRVGKTHYF.

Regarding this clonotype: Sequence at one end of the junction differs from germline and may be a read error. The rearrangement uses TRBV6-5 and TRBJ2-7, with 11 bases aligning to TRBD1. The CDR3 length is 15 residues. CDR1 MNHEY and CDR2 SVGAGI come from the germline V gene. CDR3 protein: CISSDGTGGGYEQYF. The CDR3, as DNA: TGTATCAGCAGTGACGGGACAGGGGGAGGCTACGAACAGTACTTC.

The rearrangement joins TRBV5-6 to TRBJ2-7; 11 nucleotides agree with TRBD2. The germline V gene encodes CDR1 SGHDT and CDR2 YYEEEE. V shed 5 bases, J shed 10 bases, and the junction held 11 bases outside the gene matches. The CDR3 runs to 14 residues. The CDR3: CASSKLAGEGEQYF. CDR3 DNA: TGTGCCAGCAGTAAACTAGCGGGAGAGGGAGAACAGTACTTC.

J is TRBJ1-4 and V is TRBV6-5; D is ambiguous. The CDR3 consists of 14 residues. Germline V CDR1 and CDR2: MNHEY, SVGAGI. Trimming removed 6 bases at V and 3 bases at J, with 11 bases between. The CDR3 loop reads CASRMFASNEKLFF. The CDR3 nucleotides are TGTGCCAGCAGAATGTTTGCATCTAATGAAAAACTGTTTTTT.

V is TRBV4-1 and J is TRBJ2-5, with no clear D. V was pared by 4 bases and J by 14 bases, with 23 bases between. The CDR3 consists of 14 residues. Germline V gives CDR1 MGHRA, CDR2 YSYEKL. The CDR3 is CASSRETPVDEQYF. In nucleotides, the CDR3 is TGCGCCAGCAGCCGAGAGACCCCTGTTGACGAGCAATACTTC.

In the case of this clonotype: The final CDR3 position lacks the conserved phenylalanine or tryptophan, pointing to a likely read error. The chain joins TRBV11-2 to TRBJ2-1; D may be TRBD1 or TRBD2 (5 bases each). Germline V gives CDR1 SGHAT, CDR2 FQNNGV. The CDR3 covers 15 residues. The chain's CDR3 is CASSPGTSSYHEQFL. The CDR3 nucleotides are TGTGCCAGCAGCCCCGGGACCTCTTCCTACCATGAGCAGTTCTTA.

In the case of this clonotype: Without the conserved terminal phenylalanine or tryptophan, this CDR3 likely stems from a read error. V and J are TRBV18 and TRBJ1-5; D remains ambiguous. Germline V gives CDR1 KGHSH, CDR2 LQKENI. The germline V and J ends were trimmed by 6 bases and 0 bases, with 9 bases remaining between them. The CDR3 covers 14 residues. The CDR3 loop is CASSRGFSNQPQHY. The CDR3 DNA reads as TGTGCCAGCTCCCGTGGGTTTAGCAATCAGCCCCAGCATTAT.

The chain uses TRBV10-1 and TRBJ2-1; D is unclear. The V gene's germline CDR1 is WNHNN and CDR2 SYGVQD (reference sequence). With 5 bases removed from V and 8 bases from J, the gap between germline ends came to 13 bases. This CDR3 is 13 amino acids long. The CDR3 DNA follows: TGCGCCAGCAGTACTGAACTTTACGATGAGCAGTTCTTC. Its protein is CASSTELYDEQFF.

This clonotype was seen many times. As DNA, the CDR3 is TGTGCCAGCAGCTTAGGCCAAGAGACCCAGTACTTC. Translation gives CASSLGQETQYF. The V and J genes are TRBV11-2 and TRBJ2-5; D not resolved. The ends were cut back, 1 base at V and 1 base at J, with 1 base in the middle. CDR3 length equals 12 residues. Germline-derived CDR1 and CDR2 are SGHAT and FQNNGV.

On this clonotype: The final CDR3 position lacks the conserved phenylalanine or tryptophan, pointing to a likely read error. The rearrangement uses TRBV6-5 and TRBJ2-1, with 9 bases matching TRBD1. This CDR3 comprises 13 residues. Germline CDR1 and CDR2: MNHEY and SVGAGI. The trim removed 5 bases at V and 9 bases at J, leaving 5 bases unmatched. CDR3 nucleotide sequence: TGTGCCAGCAGTCAACGACAGGGGGTTGAGCAGTTCATC. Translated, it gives CASSQRQGVEQFI.

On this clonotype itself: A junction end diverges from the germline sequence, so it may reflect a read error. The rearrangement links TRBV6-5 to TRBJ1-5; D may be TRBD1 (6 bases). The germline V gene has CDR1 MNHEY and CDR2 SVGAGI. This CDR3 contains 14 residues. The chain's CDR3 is CANSPGTGKGPQHF. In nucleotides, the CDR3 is TGTGCCAACAGTCCCGGAACAGGGAAGGGCCCCCAGCATTTT.

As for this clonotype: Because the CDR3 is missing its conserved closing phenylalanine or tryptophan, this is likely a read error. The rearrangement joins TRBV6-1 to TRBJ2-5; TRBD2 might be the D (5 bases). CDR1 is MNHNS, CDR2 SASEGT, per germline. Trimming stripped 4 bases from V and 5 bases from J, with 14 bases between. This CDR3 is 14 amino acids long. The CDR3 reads CASSAALVQETQYY. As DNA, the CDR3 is TGTGCCAGCAGTGCGGCACTAGTCCAGGAGACCCAGTACTAC.

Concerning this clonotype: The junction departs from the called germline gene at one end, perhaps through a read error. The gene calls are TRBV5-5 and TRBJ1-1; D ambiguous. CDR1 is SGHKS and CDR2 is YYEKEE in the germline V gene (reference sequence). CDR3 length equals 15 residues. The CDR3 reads CASSHEGERYIEDVF. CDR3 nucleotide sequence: TGTGCCAGCAGCCATGAGGGTGAGCGGTACATTGAAGATGTCTTT.